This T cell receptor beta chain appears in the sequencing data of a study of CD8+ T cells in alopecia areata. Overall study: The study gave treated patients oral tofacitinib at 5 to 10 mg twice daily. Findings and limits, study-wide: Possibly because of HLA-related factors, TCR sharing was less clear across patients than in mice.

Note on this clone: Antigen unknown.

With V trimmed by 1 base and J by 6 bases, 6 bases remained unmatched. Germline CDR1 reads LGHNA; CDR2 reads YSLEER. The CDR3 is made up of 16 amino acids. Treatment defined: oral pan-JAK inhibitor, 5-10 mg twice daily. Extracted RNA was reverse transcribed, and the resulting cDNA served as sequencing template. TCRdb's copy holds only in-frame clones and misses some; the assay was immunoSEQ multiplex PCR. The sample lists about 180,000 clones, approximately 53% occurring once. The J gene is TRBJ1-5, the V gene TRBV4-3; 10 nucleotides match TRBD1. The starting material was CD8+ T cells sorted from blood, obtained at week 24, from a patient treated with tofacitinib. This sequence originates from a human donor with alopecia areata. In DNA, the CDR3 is TGCGCCAGCAGCCAAGCCCGACAGGGGGCTGGTCAGCCCCAGCATTTT. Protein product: CASSQARQGAGQPQHF.